The next 28 T cell receptor beta chains were all read from a single sample in a study of T cell changes during pregnancy in multiple sclerosis (dated by TCRdb to about 2019). The protocol used for the library was the immunoSEQ multiplex PCR assay. In TCRdb, the immuneACCESS table is reduced to in-frame sequences with V and J assigned. These tables do not hold every clone; where another copy was compared, an unresolved V gene accounts for under half, and the others remain unexplained. Present in this sample are around 80,000 clones, around 92% of which were seen just once. The top ten clones comprise approximately 2.4% of the sample. Sample: peripheral blood, taken before pregnancy. The origin of the receptors is a female donor with multiple sclerosis, enrolled in a pregnancy study.

The chain combines TRBV4-2 with TRBJ2-7, with a weak D call TRBD1 (6 bases). Per the germline V gene, CDR1 is LGHNA and CDR2 is YNFKEQ. This CDR3 spans 15 amino acids. The V gene lost 6 bases and the J gene lost 0 bases, with 15 bases spanning the gap. DNA for the CDR3: TGTGCCAGCAGTGGGTCCGGGACAACCTCCTACGAGCAGTACTTC. Translation gives CASSGSGTTSYEQYF.

The chain couples TRBV27 to TRBJ2-1; 14 bases line up with TRBD2. The V gene end was trimmed by 4 bases and the J gene end by 1 base; junction bases not matched to a gene: 9. Germline V gene data show CDR1 as MNHEY and CDR2 as SMNVEV (reference sequence). This CDR3 is 19 amino acids long. In DNA, the CDR3 is TGTGCCAGCAGTTCAGGGACTAGCGGGAGTCTAAGTTCCTACAATGAGCAGTTCTTC. This gives the protein CASSSGTSGSLSSYNEQFF.

This sequence joins TRBV5-6 and TRBJ2-3; TRBD2 agrees at 10 bases. After removal of 3 bases from V and 2 bases from J, the junction contained 9 bases not matched to a gene. Germline V gene sequence: CDR1 SGHDT, CDR2 YYEEEE. The CDR3 has 17 residues. The chain's CDR3 is CASSYPGLAVHTDTQYF. Written as DNA, the CDR3 is TGTGCCAGCAGCTATCCAGGACTAGCGGTCCACACAGATACGCAGTATTTT. Full variable domain (outside the CDR3, taken from reference TRBV5-6 and TRBJ2-3): DAGVTQSPTHLIKTRGQQVTLRCSPKSGHDTVSWYQQALGQGPQFIFQYYEEEERQRGNFPDRFSGHQFPNYSSELNVNALLLGDSALYLCASSYPGLAVHTDTQYFGPGTRLTVL.

This chain joins TRBV19 and TRBJ1-1; TRBD1 might be the D (5 bases). V was trimmed by 7 bases and J by 1 base, leaving 10 bases between them. Germline assignment: CDR1 LNHDA and CDR2 SQIVND (reference sequence). There are 13 residues in the CDR3. CDR3 DNA sequence: TGTGCCAGTACCCTGGACAAGAACACTGAAGCTTTCTTT. Amino acids: CASTLDKNTEAFF.

This chain links TRBV30 with TRBJ2-1; D ambiguous. V was cut by 1 base and J by 14 bases, with 18 bases left in between. The CDR3 runs 13 residues. The germline V gene has CDR1 GTSNPN and CDR2 SVGIG (reference sequence). Here the CDR3 DNA reads TGTGCCTGGAGTGCGGTACAATTGGGCCGAGAGTTCTTC. It specifies CAWSAVQLGREFF.

The chain links TRBV19 to TRBJ2-1, with 11 positions matching TRBD2. Germline V gene lookup returns CDR1 LNHDA and CDR2 SQIVND (reference sequence). CDR3 size: 15 residues. The V and J ends lost 5 bases and 4 bases, in that order; junction bases with no gene match: 4. CDR3 sequence: CASSSGTSGYNEQFF. The CDR3 bases are TGTGCCAGTAGTTCCGGGACTAGCGGATACAATGAGCAGTTCTTC.

The V gene is TRBV7-8, the J gene TRBJ2-7; possibly TRBD1 for D (7 bases). The CDR3 is made up of 17 amino acids. V was pared by 8 bases and J by 2 bases, with 25 bases between. The germline gives CDR1 SGHVS, CDR2 FQNEAQ. The CDR3 spells CASGGTAIPISTYEQYF. CDR3 in DNA: TGTGCCAGCGGAGGGACAGCTATTCCCATTTCGACCTACGAGCAGTACTTC. Filled out from reference TRBV7-8 and TRBJ2-7, the complete variable domain reads GAGVSQSPRYKVAKRGQDVALRCDPISGHVSLFWYQQALGQGPEFLTYFQNEAQLDKSGLPSDRFFAERPEGSVSTLKIQRTQQEDSAVYLCASGGTAIPISTYEQYFGPGTRLTVT.

The chain uses TRBV9 and TRBJ2-3; TRBD1 matches 7 bases. Per the germline V gene, CDR1 is SGDLS and CDR2 is YYNGEE. V lost 4 bases and J lost 9; bases outside the gene matches: 14. The CDR3 loop spans 15 amino acids. The CDR3 loop reads CASSPTQWGRGTQYF. The CDR3 coding sequence is TGTGCCAGCAGCCCGACCCAATGGGGCAGGGGGACGCAGTATTTT.

The chain has TRBV30 and TRBJ1-2, with D perhaps matching TRBD1 (5 bases). This CDR3 is 14 amino acids long. V lost 2 bases and J lost 4, with 14 bases in between. Germline values: CDR1 GTSNPN, CDR2 SVGIG (reference sequence). The CDR3 nucleotides read TGTGCCTGGAGTCGTCTAAGGACACCCTATGGCTACACCTTC. Translation gives CAWSRLRTPYGYTF.

The gene calls are TRBV5-1 and TRBJ2-7; D might be TRBD1 (7 bases). The V gene lost 5 bases and the J gene lost 2 bases, with 17 bases spanning the gap. The CDR3 is 15 amino acids. Germline V CDR1 and CDR2: SGHRS, YFSETQ. The chain's CDR3 is CASREGTGAAYEQYF. The CDR3 DNA reads TGCGCCAGCAGGGAGGGAACAGGGGCCGCCTACGAGCAGTACTTC.

CDR3 bases: TGTGCCAGCAGTGATAGCGGGACTAGGGAGCAGAATGAGCAGTTCTTC. Amino acid sequence: CASSDSGTREQNEQFF. J is TRBJ2-1 and V is TRBV25-1, with 8 bases matching TRBD2. Germline CDR1 MGHDK, CDR2 SYGVNS. This CDR3 spans 16 amino acids. V was clipped by 3 bases and J by 7 bases; unmatched bases: 11.

The chain recombines TRBV29-1 with TRBJ2-5, with D perhaps TRBD2 (5 bases). The CDR3 spans 15 residues. V gave up 6 bases and J gave up 7 bases, with 24 bases separating them. Per germline, CDR1 SQVTM and CDR2 ANQGSEA. The CDR3 DNA reads as TGCAGCGTAGTTATCTTAGTCGTCTTGGAGGTGACCCAGTACTTC. Translation: CSVVILVVLEVTQYF.

This clone was seen a few times. The chain carries TRBV2 and TRBJ2-4; TRBD1 matches at 10 bases. This CDR3 is built from 13 residues. Trimming cost V 6 bases and J 8 bases; bases outside gene matches: 4. Germline V gene lookup returns CDR1 SNHLY and CDR2 FYNNEI. CDR3 in amino acids: CASRDRGLDIQYF. CDR3 DNA sequence: TGTGCCAGCAGGGACAGGGGGTTGGACATTCAGTACTTC.

The chain employs TRBV25-1 and TRBJ2-6; D may be TRBD1 (5 bases). Germline V lookup: CDR1 MGHDK, CDR2 SYGVNS. The CDR3 sequence is 13 residues long. V shed 1 base and J shed 16 bases, with 14 bases lying between them. The CDR3 region has the DNA TGTGCCAGCAGTGAATTTCGGATTGGGGCTCTGACTTTC. Protein: CASSEFRIGALTF.

The V call is TRBV19, the J call TRBJ2-6; 7 bases are a match to TRBD1. Germline lookup yields CDR1 LNHDA and CDR2 SQIVND (reference sequence). V shed 5 bases and J 3 bases; nucleotides not matched to a gene: 10. This CDR3 has 17 amino acids. CDR3 protein: CASSVGTAPVGANVLTF. The CDR3 DNA reads TGTGCCAGTAGTGTCGGGACAGCCCCAGTTGGGGCCAACGTCCTGACTTTC.

The chain uses TRBV25-1 and TRBJ1-2; possibly TRBD1 for D (5 bases). V shed 4 bases and J shed 8 bases, with 14 bases lying between them. Germline CDR1 MGHDK, CDR2 SYGVNS. The CDR3 loop spans 13 amino acids. CDR3 loop: CASSVGQARGYTF. The DNA for the CDR3 is TGTGCCAGCAGTGTCGGACAAGCCCGAGGCTACACCTTC.

The chain uses TRBV7-9 and TRBJ1-4, with D tentatively TRBD1 (6 bases). V shed 10 bases and J shed 0 bases, with 12 bases lying between them. Germline assignment: CDR1 SEHNR and CDR2 FQNEAQ (reference sequence). There are 14 residues in the CDR3. This CDR3 reads CANSNRATNEKLFF. CDR3 nucleotides: TGTGCCAACTCTAACAGGGCAACTAATGAAAAACTGTTTTTT.

V is TRBV28 and J is TRBJ1-1; 11 nucleotides agree with TRBD1. V shed 2 bases, J shed 11 bases, and the junction held 7 bases outside the gene matches. This CDR3 is built from 14 residues. Per germline, CDR1 MDHEN and CDR2 SYDVKM. Here the CDR3 reads CASSLGGTGGFAFF. Written as DNA, the CDR3 is TGTGCCAGCAGTTTAGGGGGGACAGGGGGTTTCGCTTTCTTT.

This clone was detected only once. This rearrangement joins TRBV5-1 to TRBJ2-3; the D gene is possibly TRBD2 (6 bases). Trimming pared 2 bases from V and 1 base from J, leaving 11 bases between. Germline V gives CDR1 SGHRS, CDR2 YFSETQ. The CDR3 sequence is 15 residues long. The CDR3: CASSFSGEGTDTQYF. The CDR3 DNA is TGCGCCAGCAGCTTTTCGGGGGAAGGCACAGATACGCAGTATTTT.

The chain couples TRBV6-6 to TRBJ2-4, with D hard to call. V was trimmed by 2 bases and J by 0 bases, leaving 5 bases between them. The length of the CDR3 is 14 residues. CDR1 and CDR2 from the germline V gene are MNHNY and SVGAGI (reference sequence). Here the CDR3 reads CASSYAEAKNIQYF. The CDR3 bases are TGTGCCAGCAGTTACGCGGAAGCCAAAAACATTCAGTACTTC.

The genes are TRBV18 and TRBJ2-1; D is uncertain. CDR3 length equals 12 residues. Germline V gene sequence: CDR1 KGHSH, CDR2 LQKENI. Trimming removed 3 bases at V and 9 bases at J, with 9 bases between. CDR3 sequence reads: CASSPTLPEQFF. CDR3 in DNA: TGTGCCAGCTCACCGACATTACCTGAGCAGTTCTTC.

V usage is TRBV30 and J usage is TRBJ2-7; D call uncertain. The germline V gene has CDR1 GTSNPN and CDR2 SVGIG (reference sequence). V dropped 0 bases and J dropped 7 bases, with 10 bases sitting between them. CDR3 length: 12 residues. The CDR3 DNA follows: TGTGCCTGGAGTGTAGAGGTTGGGGAGCAGTACTTC. Residues: CAWSVEVGEQYF. The whole variable domain, remainder taken from reference TRBV30 and TRBJ2-7, is SQTIHQWPATLVQPVGSPLSLECTVEGTSNPNLYWYRQAAGRGLQLLFYSVGIGQISSEVPQNLSASRPQDRQFILSSKKLLLSDSGFYLCAWSVEVGEQYFGPGTRLTVT.

The chain uses TRBV11-2 and TRBJ1-1; maybe TRBD1 (5 bases). This CDR3 is 13 amino acids long. Trimming took off 4 bases at V and 2 bases at J, with 8 bases between the two ends. Germline CDR1 SGHAT, CDR2 FQNNGV. Here the CDR3 reads CASSSGLNTEAFF. Written as DNA, the CDR3 is TGTGCCAGCAGCTCGGGACTTAACACTGAAGCTTTCTTT.

The chain uses TRBV28 and TRBJ2-6; D is unclear. The CDR3 loop spans 14 amino acids. Germline V CDR1 and CDR2: MDHEN, SYDVKM. V gave up 4 bases and J gave up 0 bases, with 4 bases separating them. Here the CDR3 DNA reads TGTGCCAGCAGTTCCTACTCTGGGGCCAACGTCCTGACTTTC. Its protein is CASSSYSGANVLTF.

The genes are TRBV5-6 and TRBJ2-5; 7 bases are a match to TRBD1. V lost 0 bases, J lost 4 bases, and 6 bases stayed unmatched. This CDR3 comprises 15 residues. Per germline, CDR1 SGHDT and CDR2 YYEEEE. The CDR3 is CASSLAGRGPETQYF. The CDR3 nucleotides read TGTGCCAGCAGCTTGGCCGGTAGGGGGCCAGAGACCCAGTACTTC. Combining the CDR3 with reference TRBV5-6 and TRBJ2-5 gives the whole variable domain DAGVTQSPTHLIKTRGQQVTLRCSPKSGHDTVSWYQQALGQGPQFIFQYYEEEERQRGNFPDRFSGHQFPNYSSELNVNALLLGDSALYLCASSLAGRGPETQYFGPGTRLLVL.

The chain carries TRBV30 and TRBJ2-7; 10 nucleotides line up with TRBD1. Germline V gene lookup returns CDR1 GTSNPN and CDR2 SVGIG (reference sequence). Trimming at V came to 0 bases and at J to 4 bases, leaving 9 bases not matched to a gene. This CDR3 comprises 16 residues. The CDR3 loop is CAWSVFPGQGGYEQYF. For the CDR3, the DNA is TGTGCCTGGAGTGTATTCCCAGGACAGGGGGGTTACGAGCAGTACTTC.

The rearrangement links TRBV14 to TRBJ1-2; D gene uncertain. Trimming removed 0 bases at V and 2 bases at J, with 10 bases between. CDR3 length: 15 residues. Looked up from germline, CDR1 is SGHDN and CDR2 is FVKESK. CDR3: CASSQESGRNYGYTF. CDR3 DNA sequence: TGTGCCAGCAGCCAAGAGTCCGGTCGGAACTATGGCTACACCTTC.

The chain employs TRBV27 and TRBJ2-4, with TRBD1 matching over 7 bases. V was pared by 8 bases and J by 1 base, with 5 bases of the junction left unmatched. Germline assignment: CDR1 MNHEY and CDR2 SMNVEV (reference sequence). This CDR3 contains 14 residues. CDR3 protein: CASRPGQAKNIQYF. The CDR3 DNA reads TGTGCCAGCCGACCGGGACAGGCCAAAAACATTCAGTACTTC.